Included here is one T cell receptor beta chain sequence, with context. The entry originates in a study of technical replicates of blood from several donors. Produced via immunoSEQ multiplex PCR; TCRdb's table is partial and in-frame only. The table has tens of thousands of clones, 95% to 98% seen once. The sample comprised T cells isolated from PBMCs. This clonotype originated in a human donor in good health.

Here the CDR3 reads CASRGLGQSQPQHF. The DNA for the CDR3 is TGTGCCAGCAGGGGGCTGGGACAGTCCCAGCCCCAGCATTTT. The chain joins TRBV2 to TRBJ1-5, with 7 positions matching TRBD1. The junction had 9 bases not matched to a gene; V was cut back by 6 bases and J by 7 bases. Germline CDR1 SNHLY, CDR2 FYNNEI. CDR3 length: 14 amino acids.